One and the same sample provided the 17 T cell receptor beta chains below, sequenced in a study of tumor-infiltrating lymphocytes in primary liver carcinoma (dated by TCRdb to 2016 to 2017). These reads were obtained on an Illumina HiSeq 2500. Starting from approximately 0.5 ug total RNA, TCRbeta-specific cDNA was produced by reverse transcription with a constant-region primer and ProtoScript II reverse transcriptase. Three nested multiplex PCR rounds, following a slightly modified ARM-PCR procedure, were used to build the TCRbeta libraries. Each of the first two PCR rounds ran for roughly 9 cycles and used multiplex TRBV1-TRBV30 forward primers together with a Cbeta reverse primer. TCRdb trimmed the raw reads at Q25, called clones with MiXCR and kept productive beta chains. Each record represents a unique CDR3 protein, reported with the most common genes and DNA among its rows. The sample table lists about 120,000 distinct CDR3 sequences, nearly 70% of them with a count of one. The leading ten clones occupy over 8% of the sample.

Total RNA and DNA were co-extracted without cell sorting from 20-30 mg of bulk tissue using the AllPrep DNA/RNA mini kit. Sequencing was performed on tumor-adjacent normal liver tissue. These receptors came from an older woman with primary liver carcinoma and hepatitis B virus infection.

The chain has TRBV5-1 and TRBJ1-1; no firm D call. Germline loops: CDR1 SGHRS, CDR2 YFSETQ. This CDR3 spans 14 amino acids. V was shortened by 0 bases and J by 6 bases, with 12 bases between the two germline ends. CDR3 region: CASSLGIANSEAFF. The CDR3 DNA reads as TGCGCCAGCAGCTTGGGCATAGCTAACTCTGAAGCTTTCTTT. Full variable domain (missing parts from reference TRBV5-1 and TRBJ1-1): KAGVTQTPRYLIKTRGQQVTLSCSPISGHRSVSWYQQTPGQGLQFLFEYFSETQRNKGNFPGRFSGRQFSNSRSEMNVSTLELGDSALYLCASSLGIANSEAFFGQGTRLTVV.

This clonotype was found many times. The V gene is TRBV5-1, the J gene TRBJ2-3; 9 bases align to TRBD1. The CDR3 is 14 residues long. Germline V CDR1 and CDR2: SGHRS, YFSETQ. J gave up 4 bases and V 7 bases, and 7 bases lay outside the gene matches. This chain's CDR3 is CASGRDRVSDTQYF. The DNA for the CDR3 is TGCGCCAGCGGCCGGGACAGGGTATCAGATACGCAGTATTTT.

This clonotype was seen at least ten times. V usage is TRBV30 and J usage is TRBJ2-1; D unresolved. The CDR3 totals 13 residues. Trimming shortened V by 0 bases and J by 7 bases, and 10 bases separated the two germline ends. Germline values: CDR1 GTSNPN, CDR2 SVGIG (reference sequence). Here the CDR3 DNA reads TGTGCCTGGAGTGTCTCACGGACGAATGAGCAGTTCTTC. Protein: CAWSVSRTNEQFF.

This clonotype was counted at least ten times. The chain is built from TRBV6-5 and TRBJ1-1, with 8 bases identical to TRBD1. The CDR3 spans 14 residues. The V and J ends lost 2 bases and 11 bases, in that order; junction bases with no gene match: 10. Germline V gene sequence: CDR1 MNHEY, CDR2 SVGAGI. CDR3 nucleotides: TGTGCCAGCAGTTACACCTCACCGACAGGGGAGGCTTTCTTT. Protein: CASSYTSPTGEAFF.

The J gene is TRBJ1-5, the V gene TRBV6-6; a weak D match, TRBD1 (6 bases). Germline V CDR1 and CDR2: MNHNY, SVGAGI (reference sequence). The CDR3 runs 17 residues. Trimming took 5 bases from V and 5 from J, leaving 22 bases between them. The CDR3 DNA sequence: TGTGCCAGCAGTCCGCCGAGGATAGGGGGGAGCGATCAGCCCCAGCATTTT. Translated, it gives CASSPPRIGGSDQPQHF.

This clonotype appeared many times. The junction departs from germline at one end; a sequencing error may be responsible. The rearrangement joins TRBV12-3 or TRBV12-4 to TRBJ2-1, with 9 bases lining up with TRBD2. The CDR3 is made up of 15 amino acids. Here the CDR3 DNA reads TGTGCCAGCAGTCTGCTAGCGGGGAGCTACAGTGAGCAGTTCTTC. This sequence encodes CASSLLAGSYSEQFF.

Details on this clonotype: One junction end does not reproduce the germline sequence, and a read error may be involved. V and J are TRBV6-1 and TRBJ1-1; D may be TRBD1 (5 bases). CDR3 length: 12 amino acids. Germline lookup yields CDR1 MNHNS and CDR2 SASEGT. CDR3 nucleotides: TGTGCCAGCAGTGCTTCCGGGGCAGCGGATCTCTTT. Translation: CASSASGAADLF.

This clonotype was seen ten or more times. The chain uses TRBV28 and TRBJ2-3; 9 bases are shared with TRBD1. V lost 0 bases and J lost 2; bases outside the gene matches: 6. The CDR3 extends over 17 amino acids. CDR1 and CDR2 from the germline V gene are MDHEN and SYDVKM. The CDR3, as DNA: TGTGCCAGCAGTTTATGGGCCGGGACAGGGTACACAGATACGCAGTATTTT. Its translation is CASSLWAGTGYTDTQYF.

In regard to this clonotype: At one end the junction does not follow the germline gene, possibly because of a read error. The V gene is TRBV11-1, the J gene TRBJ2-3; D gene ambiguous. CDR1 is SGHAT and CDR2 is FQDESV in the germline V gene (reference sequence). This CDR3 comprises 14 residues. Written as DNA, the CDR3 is TGTGACAGCAGCCCCGCTAGTGGCACAGATACGCAGTATTTT. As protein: CDSSPASGTDTQYF.

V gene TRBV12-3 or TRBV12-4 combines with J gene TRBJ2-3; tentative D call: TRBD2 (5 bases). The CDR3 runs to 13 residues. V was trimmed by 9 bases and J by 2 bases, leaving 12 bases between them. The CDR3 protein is CASGTGFTDTQYF. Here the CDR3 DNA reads TGTGCCAGTGGCACGGGGTTCACAGATACGCAGTATTTT.

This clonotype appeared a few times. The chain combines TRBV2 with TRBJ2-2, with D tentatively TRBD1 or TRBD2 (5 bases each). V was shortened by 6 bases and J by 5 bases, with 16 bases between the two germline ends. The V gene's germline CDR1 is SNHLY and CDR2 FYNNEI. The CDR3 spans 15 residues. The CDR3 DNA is TGTGCCAGCAGGGGACGGGATTGGGGGACCGGGGAGCTGTTTTTT. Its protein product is CASRGRDWGTGELFF.

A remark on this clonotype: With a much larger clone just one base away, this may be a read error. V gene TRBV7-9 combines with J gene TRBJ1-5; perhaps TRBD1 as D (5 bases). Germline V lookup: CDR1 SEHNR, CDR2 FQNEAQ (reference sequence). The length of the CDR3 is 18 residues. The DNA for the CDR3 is TGTGCCAGCAGCCCCCGGGGCTCCCTATTAACCCGAAATCAGCCCCAGCGTTTT. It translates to CASSPRGSLLTRNQPQRF.

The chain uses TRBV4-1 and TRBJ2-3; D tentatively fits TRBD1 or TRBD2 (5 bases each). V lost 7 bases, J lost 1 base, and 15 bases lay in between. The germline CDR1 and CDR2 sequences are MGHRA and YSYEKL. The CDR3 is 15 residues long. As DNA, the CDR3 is TGCGCCAGCATCCGACCCCGAGGGGGCACAGATACGCAGTATTTT. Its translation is CASIRPRGGTDTQYF.

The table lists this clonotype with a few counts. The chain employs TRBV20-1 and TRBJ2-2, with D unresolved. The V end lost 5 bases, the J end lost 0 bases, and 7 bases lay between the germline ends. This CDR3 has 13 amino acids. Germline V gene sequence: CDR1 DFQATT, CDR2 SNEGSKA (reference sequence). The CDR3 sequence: CSADTANTGELFF. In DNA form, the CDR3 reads TGCAGTGCTGACACCGCGAACACCGGGGAGCTGTTTTTT.

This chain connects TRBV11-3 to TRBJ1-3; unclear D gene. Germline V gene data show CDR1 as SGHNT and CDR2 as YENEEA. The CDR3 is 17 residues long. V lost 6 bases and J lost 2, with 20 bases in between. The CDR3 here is CASRTTEALTPGNTIYF. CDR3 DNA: TGTGCCAGCAGGACTACGGAGGCTCTCACTCCTGGAAACACCATATATTTT.

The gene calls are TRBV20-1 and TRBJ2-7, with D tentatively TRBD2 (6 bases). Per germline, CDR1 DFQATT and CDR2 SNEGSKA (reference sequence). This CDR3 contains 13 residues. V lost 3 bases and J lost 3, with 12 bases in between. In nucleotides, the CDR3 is TGCAGTGCTAGGGGATCGGGGGTCTACGAGCAGTACTTC. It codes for CSARGSGVYEQYF.

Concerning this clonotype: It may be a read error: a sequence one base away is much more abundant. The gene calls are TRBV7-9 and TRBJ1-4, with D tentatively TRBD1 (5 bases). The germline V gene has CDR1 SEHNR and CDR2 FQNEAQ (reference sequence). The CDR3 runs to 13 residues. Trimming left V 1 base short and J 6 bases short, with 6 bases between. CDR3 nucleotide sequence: TGTGCCAGCAGCTTAGGACAGCATGAAAAACTGTTTTTT. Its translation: CASSLGQHEKLFF.